These 20 T cell receptor beta chains were sequenced from one sample in a study of blood T cell repertoires in COVID-19. Assay: immunoSEQ multiplex PCR; the TCRdb copy retains only in-frame clones and omits some. The data contain roughly 280,000 clones, roughly 89% of them singletons. Source material: peripheral blood. These receptors all stem from a man aged 45-65 years with acute or convalescent COVID-19.

The chain uses TRBV5-6 and TRBJ2-7, with TRBD2 matching 9 bases. The CDR3 has 12 amino acids. CDR1 SGHDT and CDR2 YYEEEE come from the germline V gene. The trim removed 1 base at V and 11 bases at J, leaving 4 bases unmatched. CDR3 nucleotides: TGTGCCAGCAGCTTGCTGAGCGGGGGGAAGTACTTC. This encodes CASSLLSGGKYF.

The genes are TRBV5-1 and TRBJ2-3, with TRBD2 identical over 9 bases. CDR3 length: 18 residues. The V and J ends lost 0 bases and 4 bases, in that order; junction bases with no gene match: 12. CDR1 and CDR2 (germline): SGHRS, YFSETQ. The CDR3 DNA reads TGCGCCAGCAGCTTGGCCACTGGCGCGGGGGGGCCCCCAGATACGCAGTATTTT. Translating gives CASSLATGAGGPPDTQYF.

This clone was seen once. This chain links TRBV11-2 with TRBJ1-2; 8 bases map to TRBD1. The length of the CDR3 is 14 residues. Losses at the gene ends were 3 bases for V and 5 bases for J; bases not matched to a gene: 5. Germline lookup yields CDR1 SGHAT and CDR2 FQNNGV. The CDR3 loop is CASSFLGTGYGYTF. In DNA, the CDR3 is TGTGCCAGCAGCTTTCTAGGGACAGGTTATGGCTACACCTTC.

This CDR3 is CASLDSRYGYTF. In DNA form, the CDR3 reads TGTGCCAGCTTAGACAGCCGTTATGGCTACACCTTC. The chain recombines TRBV6-5 with TRBJ1-2; maybe TRBD1 (5 bases). Trimming shortened V by 8 bases and J by 5 bases, and 12 bases separated the two germline ends. This CDR3 spans 12 amino acids. The V gene's germline CDR1 is MNHEY and CDR2 SVGAGI.

CDR3 sequence reads: CASSVLAGGGTQYF. The CDR3, as DNA: TGTGCCAGCAGCGTCCTAGCGGGGGGCGGGACCCAGTACTTC. This rearrangement joins TRBV9 to TRBJ2-5; 11 bases map to TRBD2. V shed 2 bases, J shed 7 bases, and the junction held 4 bases outside the gene matches. The germline CDR1 and CDR2 sequences are SGDLS and YYNGEE. The CDR3 runs 14 residues.

The gene calls are TRBV7-9 and TRBJ2-1; 9 nucleotides line up with TRBD2. Germline V gene sequence: CDR1 SEHNR, CDR2 FQNEAQ (reference sequence). Germline trimming cut 2 bases from V and 8 bases from J; bases unmatched to any gene: 13. This CDR3 is 17 amino acids long. The CDR3 region has the DNA TGTGCCAGCAGCTTAATGCTCGGCGGGGGGGCGGGCGATGAGCAGTTCTTC. This gives the protein CASSLMLGGGAGDEQFF.

The rearrangement links TRBV24-1 to TRBJ1-5; no clear D. The CDR3 consists of 16 residues. Per germline, CDR1 KGHDR and CDR2 SFDVKD. The germline V and J ends were trimmed by 2 bases and 2 bases, with 12 bases remaining between them. CDR3 residues: CATSDSGSGGNQPQHF. DNA for the CDR3: TGTGCCACCAGTGATTCGGGATCCGGGGGCAATCAGCCCCAGCATTTT.

V usage is TRBV2 and J usage is TRBJ1-2; D is uncertain. Germline CDR1 SNHLY, CDR2 FYNNEI. V lost 6 bases, J lost 4 bases, and 18 bases lay in between. This CDR3 is built from 15 residues. Written as DNA, the CDR3 is TGTGCCAGCAGCCCCCGTCGGGAGCAGATCTATGGCTACACCTTC. Its translation: CASSPRREQIYGYTF. The full variable domain, completed using reference TRBV2 and TRBJ1-2, is EPEVTQTPSHQVTQMGQEVILRCVPISNHLYFYWYRQILGQKVEFLVSFYNNEISEKSEIFDDQFSVERPDGSNFTLKIRSTKLEDSAMYFCASSPRREQIYGYTFGSGTRLTVV.

The chain uses TRBV7-6 and TRBJ1-1; tentative D call: TRBD1 (6 bases). The CDR3 runs 17 residues. V was shortened by 1 base and J by 3 bases, with 18 bases between the two germline ends. CDR1 SGHVS and CDR2 FNYEAQ come from the germline V gene. CDR3 residues: CASSLVALQGWDTEAFF. The CDR3 DNA follows: TGTGCCAGCAGCTTAGTAGCGCTACAGGGCTGGGACACTGAAGCTTTCTTT.

This chain links TRBV19 with TRBJ1-5, with a possible D match to TRBD1 (5 bases). The CDR3 is made up of 15 amino acids. V lost 7 bases, J lost 6 bases, and 19 bases lay in between. Per the germline V gene, CDR1 is LNHDA and CDR2 is SQIVND (reference sequence). The CDR3 spells CASTNHGEGRQPQHF. In nucleotides, the CDR3 is TGTGCCAGTACCAACCATGGGGAGGGGCGTCAGCCCCAGCATTTT.

The chain recombines TRBV24-1 with TRBJ2-4; D might be TRBD2 (5 bases). The V end was cut by 3 bases, the J end by 8 bases, with 10 bases between. This CDR3 comprises 13 residues. The germline V gene has CDR1 KGHDR and CDR2 SFDVKD. CDR3 DNA sequence: TGTGCCACCAGTGATGGCGGGCGGGACATTCAGTACTTC. Its translation is CATSDGGRDIQYF.

This chain uses TRBV30 with TRBJ1-1; perhaps TRBD1 as D (5 bases). In germline, CDR1 is GTSNPN, CDR2 SVGIG (reference sequence). Trimming took off 3 bases at V and 5 bases at J, with 19 bases between the two ends. This CDR3 has 15 residues. CDR3 DNA: TGTGCCTGGAGCCCCTCCCCGATTCAGGGAACTGAAGCTTTCTTT. It encodes CAWSPSPIQGTEAFF.

V usage is TRBV4-1 and J usage is TRBJ1-2; D possibly corresponds to TRBD1 (6 bases). Germline-derived CDR1 and CDR2 are MGHRA and YSYEKL. V was trimmed by 1 base and J by 5 bases, leaving 20 bases between them. The CDR3 contains 17 residues. The DNA of the CDR3 is TGCGCCAGCAGCCAAGTGGGGCGCCGGGACAAGAAATATGGCTACACCTTC. Translation gives CASSQVGRRDKKYGYTF.

In DNA form, the CDR3 reads TGTGCCAGCAGTGAACCCCGGGACAGAGCTAACTATGGCTACACCTTC. Encoded protein: CASSEPRDRANYGYTF. The V gene is TRBV2, the J gene TRBJ1-2, with 7 bases matching TRBD1. Germline assignment: CDR1 SNHLY and CDR2 FYNNEI. The V and J ends lost 2 bases and 0 bases, in that order; junction bases with no gene match: 6. CDR3 length: 16 residues.

This chain's CDR3 is CASSSLGQGPHTEAFF. For the CDR3, the DNA is TGTGCCAGCAGCTCTCTCGGACAGGGGCCCCACACTGAAGCTTTCTTT. The chain has TRBV7-8 and TRBJ1-1; 9 bases line up with TRBD1. V lost 4 bases and J lost 3; bases outside the gene matches: 9. CDR3 length: 16 amino acids. Germline-derived CDR1 and CDR2 are SGHVS and FQNEAQ.

The chain uses TRBV5-1 and TRBJ2-3; 7 nucleotides align to TRBD2. Germline V gives CDR1 SGHRS, CDR2 YFSETQ. The trim removed 5 bases at V and 0 bases at J, leaving 9 bases unmatched. The CDR3 runs 16 residues. The CDR3 protein is CASRYLGGTSTDTQYF. The CDR3 DNA follows: TGCGCCAGCAGATACCTGGGAGGGACTAGCACAGATACGCAGTATTTT. The entire variable domain, with the rest obtained from reference TRBV5-1 and TRBJ2-3, is as follows: KAGVTQTPRYLIKTRGQQVTLSCSPISGHRSVSWYQQTPGQGLQFLFEYFSETQRNKGNFPGRFSGRQFSNSRSEMNVSTLELGDSALYLCASRYLGGTSTDTQYFGPGTRLTVL.

The chain joins TRBV6-5 to TRBJ1-1; D remains unclear. The V end lost 5 bases, the J end lost 5 bases, and 15 bases lay between the germline ends. The germline gives CDR1 MNHEY, CDR2 SVGAGI. CDR3 length equals 14 residues. CDR3 region: CASSHREGETEAFF. The DNA for the CDR3 is TGTGCCAGCAGTCATAGGGAGGGAGAAACTGAAGCTTTCTTT.

The rearrangement uses TRBV3-1 (or the pseudogene TRBV3-2) and TRBJ1-2, with D hard to call. The CDR3 length is 16 residues. Trimming cost V 2 bases and J 4 bases, with 17 bases left between them. Germline lookup yields CDR1 LGHDT and CDR2 YNNKEL (reference sequence). Here the CDR3 reads CASSQWGAAEGYGYTF. The DNA of the CDR3 is TGTGCCAGCAGCCAATGGGGAGCCGCGGAGGGCTATGGCTACACCTTC.

J is TRBJ2-2 and V is TRBV29-1, with 8 bases aligning to TRBD2. Trimming at V came to 4 bases and at J to 7 bases, leaving 5 bases not matched to a gene. Germline CDR1 is SQVTM and CDR2 is ANQGSEA. This CDR3 contains 13 residues. In DNA form, the CDR3 reads TGCAGCGTTGCGCGGGGGGCGGACGGGGAGCTGTTTTTT. This translates into CSVARGADGELFF.

V gene TRBV4-2 combines with J gene TRBJ1-1; D remains unclear. CDR1 is LGHNA, CDR2 YNFKEQ, per germline. The CDR3 sequence is 12 residues long. V lost 4 bases to trimming and J lost 6 bases, with 9 bases between them. In DNA, the CDR3 is TGTGCCAGCAGCCCTCGGACTTCTGAAGCTTTCTTT. Its translation: CASSPRTSEAFF.